This T cell receptor beta chain originates from a study of T cell responses to AZD1222 COVID-19 vaccine. Findings and caveats of the study: An increase in Spike-specific TCR breadth and depth was observed after two AZD1222 doses. Most donors were white British and more were female, and clonal diversity was possibly underestimated. Spike was spanned by vaccine-associated CD4 TCRs, with dominance at 160-218 and 743-854. Nearly half of unique spike-specific TCRs reportedly avoided B.1.351 and B.1.1.7 mutated regions.

The data were produced by immunoSEQ multiplex PCR, yet TCRdb's version contains in-frame clones alone and is incomplete. The table has about 130,000 clones, 75% to 90% seen once. The germline gives CDR1 MNHEY, CDR2 SMNVEV (reference sequence). This CDR3 has 13 amino acids. V shed 7 bases and J shed 1 base, with 7 bases lying between them. Concerning this clone: What it binds is not known.

The rearrangement joins TRBV27 to TRBJ2-2; D unclear. This receptor was taken from an adult in good health. This specimen consisted of peripheral blood, obtained on day 0 of AZD1222 vaccination. The CDR3 DNA is TGTGCCAGCACCACCTTGAACACCGGGGAGCTGTTTTTT. Translating gives CASTTLNTGELFF.